The clone carrying this T cell receptor beta chain occurred a few times. The CDR3 is 15 amino acids. V lost 6 bases and J lost 1; bases outside the gene matches: 5. Germline CDR1 and CDR2: MNHNS and SASEGT. The data were taken from a study of patients and donors after allogeneic stem cell transplantation. TCRdb re-called the RT-PCR reads through MiXCR, storing one row per CDR3 protein. The sample holds 400,000 to 450,000 distinct CDR3 sequences, around 15% seen once. Sequenced input: blood, either unsorted or a sorted T cell fraction (not recorded which). The clonotype originates from a human donor who was either an allogeneic HSCT recipient or a stem cell or donor lymphocyte infusion donor (not recorded which). It is not recorded whose cells these are; they may come from a transplant donor. The chain employs TRBV6-1 and TRBJ2-2; 7 nucleotides line up with TRBD2. CDR3 sequence reads: CASRRGTKNTGELFF. CDR3 nucleotide sequence: TGTGCCAGCAGGCGCGGGACTAAGAACACCGGGGAGCTGTTTTTT.